This TCR beta chain was captured in a study of CD8+CD57+ T cells in acquired aplastic anemia. Study context: Sorted CD4+ and CD8+ cells yielded roughly 3.1 ug of DNA on average.

Study results and limitations: Patients and controls shared 25 to 30 CD8+ CDR3 sequences, which appeared highly expressed in patients and within their immunodominant clones.

With respect to this clonotype: Its antigen remains unidentified.

J gave up 4 bases and V 6 bases, and 6 bases lay outside the gene matches. Germline lookup yields CDR1 SNHLY and CDR2 FYNNEI. The CDR3 is 14 amino acids. The sequenced patients had an expansion of CD8+CD57+ cells seen by flow cytometry. Every patient had severe acquired aplastic anemia. There was no therapy given to any patient before the blood sampling took place. Profiles of TCR beta VDJ and CDR3 were generated from a genomic DNA template. TCRdb re-called the reads with MiXCR, one entry per CDR3 protein. The table lists about 160,000 distinct CDR3 sequences, 48% of them singletons. The chain has TRBV2 and TRBJ2-5; the match to TRBD2 covers 9 bases. Sequencing input: sorted CD4+, CD8+, or CD8+CD57+ T cells (not recorded which) from PBMCs. This TCR was recovered from a human donor with aplastic anemia. The DNA of the CDR3 is TGTGCCAGCAGGGGTAGCGGGAGTGGAGAGACCCAGTACTTC. It encodes CASRGSGSGETQYF.